These 6 T cell receptor beta chains came from one sample sequenced in a study of blood T cell repertoires in COVID-19. TCRdb's copy holds only in-frame clones and misses some; the assay was immunoSEQ multiplex PCR. Seen here are around 330,000 clones, roughly 85% observed once, and the top ten hold approximately 1.9%. The specimen sequenced was PBMCs or T cells enriched from blood (not recorded which). The receptors derive from a woman in her 30s who had been exposed to COVID-19.

This clone was counted only a few times. The V call is TRBV19, the J call TRBJ1-2; D unclear. Germline V lookup: CDR1 LNHDA, CDR2 SQIVND (reference sequence). V was clipped by 6 bases and J by 4 bases, with 21 bases between them. CDR3 length: 16 residues. Here the CDR3 reads CASRDPPGASSYGYTF. The CDR3, as DNA: TGTGCCAGTAGAGACCCCCCGGGAGCCTCGAGCTATGGCTACACCTTC.

The chain uses TRBV6-1 and TRBJ2-7; weak D call: TRBD1 (7 bases). The CDR3 runs 15 residues. Between the trimmed V and J ends, which lost 2 bases and 2 bases, there was a span of 13 bases. CDR1 and CDR2 from the germline V gene are MNHNS and SASEGT. The CDR3 reads CASSESGDRAYEQYF. The CDR3 nucleotides read TGTGCCAGCAGTGAATCGGGGGACAGAGCCTACGAGCAGTACTTC.

This clone showed up just once. This CDR3 is CARRHLTPPARSYNEQFF. The CDR3 DNA reads as TGTGCCAGAAGACATCTTACCCCACCAGCGCGATCCTACAATGAGCAGTTCTTC. This sequence joins TRBV7-5 and TRBJ2-1; the table's D call TRBD2 went unverified against the DNA. TRBV7-5 is labeled a pseudogene. The CDR3 covers 18 residues.

The chain couples TRBV5-1 to TRBJ1-2, with D unclear. Trimming removed 0 bases at V and 6 bases at J, with 15 bases between. The germline V gene has CDR1 SGHRS and CDR2 YFSETQ. CDR3 length: 15 amino acids. Here the CDR3 DNA reads TGCGCCAGCAGCTTGGCCGTTCTGGGGAGGGATGGCTACACCTTC. Protein: CASSLAVLGRDGYTF.

This sequence joins TRBV5-5 and TRBJ2-7; D might be TRBD2 (5 bases). This CDR3 has 13 amino acids. Deletions cut 4 bases from V and 6 bases from J, with 14 bases between. Germline CDR1 reads SGHKS; CDR2 reads YYEKEE (reference sequence). The CDR3 here is CASSPQAGTEQYF. The DNA of the CDR3 is TGTGCCAGCAGCCCCCAGGCGGGCACCGAGCAGTACTTC.

This chain links TRBV6-5 with TRBJ1-2; D not certain. The ends were cut back, 2 bases at V and 4 bases at J, with 11 bases in the middle. Germline loops: CDR1 MNHEY, CDR2 SVGAGI. This CDR3 contains 14 residues. The CDR3 DNA reads TGTGCCAGCAGTTACAGGCCGGGTTCCTATGGCTACACCTTC. Translation gives CASSYRPGSYGYTF.